These 8 T cell receptor delta chains share one sample of origin, sequenced in a study of gammadelta T cells in human blood. TCRdb re-called the RT-PCR reads via CATT. The table includes roughly 1,300 delta-chain clones, just under 30% detected once. Sequenced: non-Vgamma9Vdelta2 gamma-delta T cells from fetal blood. These receptor sequences come from a human fetus.

In regard to this clone: This probably arose from a read error, given a far larger clone one base away. The chain has TRAV36/DV7 and TRDJ1, with unresolved D. The CDR3 extends over 19 amino acids. V lost 1 base and J 0 bases, leaving 25 bases between the germline ends. The germline gives CDR1 VTNFRS, CDR2 LTSSGIE (reference sequence). CDR3 loop: CAVENPADDRREYTDKLIF. Here the CDR3 DNA reads TGTGCTGTGGAGAACCCTGCTGACGATAGGCGGGAGTACACCGATAAACTCATCTTT.

This clone qualifies as large. The genes are TRDV2 and TRDJ3, with 7 bases identical to TRDD3. The CDR3 consists of 19 residues. With V trimmed by 0 bases and J by 0 bases, 7 bases remained unmatched. The germline V gene has CDR1 GEAIGNYY and CDR2 EKD. CDR3 sequence reads: CACDTGGIQSSWDTRQMFF. The CDR3 bases are TGTGCCTGTGACACCGGGGGGATTCAGAGCTCCTGGGACACCCGACAGATGTTTTTC.

By frequency in the sample, this clone is large (0.1 to 1%). The chain recombines TRDV1 with TRDJ1, with D perhaps TRDD2 or TRDD3 (9 bases each). CDR3 length: 22 residues. Germline V gene data show CDR1 as TSWWSYY and CDR2 as QGS. Trimming took off 0 bases at V and 0 bases at J, with 29 bases between the two ends. The CDR3 is CALGELSLPTLLGDLYTDKLIF. The CDR3 DNA sequence: TGTGCTCTTGGGGAACTTTCCCTTCCTACCCTACTGGGGGACCTGTACACCGATAAACTCATCTTT.

On this clone: A read error may explain this, as a much larger clone is one base away. The chain has TRDV1 and TRDJ1; D perhaps matches TRDD3 (5 bases). Germline values: CDR1 TSWWSYY, CDR2 QGS. With 2 bases removed from V and 0 bases from J, the gap between germline ends came to 25 bases. The length of the CDR3 is 20 residues. The CDR3 DNA reads as TGTGCTCTTGGGGAATTAAATTTTCCAGTGGGGACCCCGTACACCGATAAACTCATCTTT. Translated: CALGELNFPVGTPYTDKLIF.

As for this clone: This clone may be a read error of a much larger clone one base away. V gene TRDV1 combines with J gene TRDJ2, with 11 bases lining up with TRDD3. With 3 bases clipped from V and 6 bases from J, the junction kept 24 bases outside the gene matches. The CDR3 has 22 amino acids. Germline CDR1 is TSWWSYY and CDR2 is QGS. The chain's CDR3 is CALGDPTFRTRLGDTRPAQLFF. In DNA form, the CDR3 reads TGTGCTCTTGGGGACCCCACATTCCGCACCCGCCTGGGGGATACAAGGCCAGCACAACTCTTCTTT.

With respect to this clone: A much larger clone is a single base away; this may be a read error. This chain uses TRDV1 with TRDJ2, with D maybe TRDD3 (5 bases). CDR3 size: 19 residues. Germline V gene sequence: CDR1 TSWWSYY, CDR2 QGS. V was trimmed by 3 bases and J by 2 bases, leaving 22 bases between them. In DNA, the CDR3 is TGTGCTCTTGGGGACAGGCTTGGGGAGCACCCAGTATTGACAGCACAACTCTTCTTT. Translating gives CALGDRLGEHPVLTAQLFF.

This rearrangement joins TRDV1 to TRDJ2; 8 nucleotides match TRDD3. With V trimmed by 9 bases and J by 4 bases, 25 bases remained unmatched. Germline assignment: CDR1 TSWWSYY and CDR2 QGS. This CDR3 has 20 amino acids. CDR3 nucleotides: TGTGCTCTATCCCCACCTAGTACTGGGGGTATATTAAGTTCGACAGCACAACTCTTCTTT. Translated: CALSPPSTGGILSSTAQLFF.

Notes on this clone: A read error is likely here: a far larger clone is one base away. This chain uses TRAV38-2/DV8 with TRDJ2; 11 bases match TRDD3. V was pared by 0 bases and J by 3 bases, with 16 bases of the junction left unmatched. The CDR3 consists of 21 residues. Per germline, CDR1 TSESDYY and CDR2 QEAYKQQN. CDR3 DNA sequence: TGTGCTTATAGGAGCGGTTTGCTCCGCTTACTGGGGGATAACCTGACAGCACAACTCTTCTTT. Protein product: CAYRSGLLRLLGDNLTAQLFF.